This TCR beta chain stems from a study of shared clonotypes between healthy human individuals. On the study more broadly: Samples came from a couple of female and three male donors aged 18 to 49. Findings and caveats of the study: Among non-shared clonotypes, generation probabilities were lower than among those shared by all four donors. Naive subsets tended to show greater estimated richness than memory subsets.

Data came from immunoSEQ multiplex PCR; TCRdb stores just in-frame clones and leaves some out. Among approximately 2.5 million clones listed, 85% to 95% were seen once. Caucasian adults living in Nashville, Tennessee, provided all samples. With respect to this clone: Its target is unknown.

Trimming cost V 7 bases and J 0 bases, with 4 bases left between them. Germline V gene sequence: CDR1 LNHDA, CDR2 SQIVND (reference sequence). CDR3 length: 13 amino acids. This TCR came from a man younger than 35 in good health. The rearrangement joins TRBV19 to TRBJ1-6; D remains unclear. Sequencing was carried out using naive CD4+ T cells sorted from blood. Stated subset: CD45RA+ positively selected. DNA for the CDR3: TGTGCCAGTACGAGCTCCTATAATTCACCCCTCCACTTT. Translating it yields CASTSSYNSPLHF.